A selection of T cell receptor beta chains follows, all from one sample in a study of spatial heterogeneity in lung cancer. TCRdb fed the 5' RACE reads into MiXCR, producing one record per CDR3 protein. The repertoire holds about 56,000 distinct CDR3 sequences, with 7.5% to 8.5% as singletons. The starting material was PBMCs, obtained at surgery. These receptors all come from a female donor with early-stage non-small cell lung cancer. Each CDR3 is given with its conserved first and last residue. The order of the fields is V gene, CDR3 length, J gene, CDR3 protein.

v_call: TRBV12-3/TRBV12-4
cdr3_length: 15
j_call: TRBJ2-1
cdr3_aa: CASSLRRSAYNEQFF

v_call: TRBV11-2
cdr3_length: 16
j_call: TRBJ2-1
cdr3_aa: CASSLAGGDVYNEQFF

v_call: TRBV20-1
cdr3_length: 14
j_call: TRBJ2-5
cdr3_aa: CSAPRGGRQETQYF

v_call: TRBV2
cdr3_length: 14
j_call: TRBJ2-1
cdr3_aa: CASSELGPTDEQFF

v_call: TRBV6-5
cdr3_length: 18
j_call: TRBJ2-2
cdr3_aa: CASSSPAGLAPNTGELFF

v_call: TRBV19
cdr3_length: 12
j_call: TRBJ2-5
cdr3_aa: CASSIGRETQYF

v_call: TRBV18
cdr3_length: 15
j_call: TRBJ2-7
cdr3_aa: CASSPTGQGAHEQYF

v_call: TRBV5-1
cdr3_length: 19
j_call: TRBJ1-1
cdr3_aa: CASSSTEINRRLGSTEAFF

v_call: TRBV15
cdr3_length: 17
j_call: TRBJ1-1
cdr3_aa: CATSSRWGGQGKTEAFF

v_call: TRBV12-3/TRBV12-4
cdr3_length: 15
j_call: TRBJ1-4
cdr3_aa: CASRPGTGDNEKLFF

v_call: TRBV20-1
cdr3_length: 13
j_call: TRBJ1-1
cdr3_aa: CSARDPVQVEAFF

v_call: TRBV5-1
cdr3_length: 15
j_call: TRBJ2-3
cdr3_aa: CASQGTSGSTDTQYF

v_call: TRBV27
cdr3_length: 14
j_call: TRBJ2-1
cdr3_aa: CASSLSNLGSEQFF

v_call: TRBV2
cdr3_length: 11
j_call: TRBJ2-7
cdr3_aa: CASRDVQEQYF

v_call: TRBV29-1
cdr3_length: 15
j_call: TRBJ2-1
cdr3_aa: CSSTGRTSSYNEQFF

v_call: TRBV5-1
cdr3_length: 15
j_call: TRBJ2-1
cdr3_aa: CASSVEEWKRDEQFF

v_call: TRBV2
cdr3_length: 14
j_call: TRBJ2-2
cdr3_aa: CASRLQGNTGELFF

v_call: TRBV6-1
cdr3_length: 15
j_call: TRBJ1-1
cdr3_aa: CASSGYRGTNTEAFF

v_call: TRBV24-1
cdr3_length: 14
j_call: TRBJ2-5
cdr3_aa: CATSAARGPETQYF

v_call: TRBV27
cdr3_length: 15
j_call: TRBJ1-2
cdr3_aa: CASSGLKGQHYGYTF

v_call: TRBV13
cdr3_length: 13
j_call: TRBJ2-7
cdr3_aa: CASSLGRLGEQYF

v_call: TRBV5-4
cdr3_length: 15
j_call: TRBJ2-7
cdr3_aa: CASSSTSGGTYEQYF

v_call: TRBV28
cdr3_length: 15
j_call: TRBJ2-7
cdr3_aa: CASSSMGDSTYEQYF